Below, 8 T cell receptor beta chains from the same sample are listed, as sequenced in a study of T-cell memory formation after mild COVID-19. TCRdb ran MiXCR on the 5' RACE reads and lists one entry per CDR3 protein. The profile shows about 140,000 distinct CDR3 sequences, around 21% of them singletons. Sequenced material: PBMCs or a T cell subset sorted from them (not recorded which). The receptors originated from an adult woman who had mild COVID-19 (a few samples of this study predate the infection). Cell type and time point are not known.

The table lists this clonotype with a few counts. The gene calls are TRBV18 and TRBJ2-3; D remains ambiguous. This CDR3 contains 13 residues. Germline V CDR1 and CDR2: KGHSH, LQKENI. Trimming removed 2 bases at V and 0 bases at J, with 3 bases between. CDR3 bases: TGTGCCAGCTCACCAGACAGCACAGATACGCAGTATTTT. Amino acids: CASSPDSTDTQYF.

The sample holds a few counts of this clonotype. V is TRBV2 and J is TRBJ2-7, with 7 positions matching TRBD1. The V gene end was trimmed by 5 bases and the J gene end by 0 bases; junction bases not matched to a gene: 4. The CDR3 length is 14 residues. Per germline, CDR1 SNHLY and CDR2 FYNNEI. CDR3 sequence reads: CASSRDSRSYEQYF. CDR3 sequence (DNA): TGTGCCAGCAGTCGGGACAGTCGCTCCTACGAGCAGTACTTC.

The chain uses TRBV5-1 and TRBJ2-5; D tentatively reads TRBD1 or TRBD2 (5 bases each). The CDR3 sequence is 18 residues long. Germline V CDR1 and CDR2: SGHRS, YFSETQ. The ends were cut back, 0 bases at V and 1 base at J, with 19 bases in the middle. The CDR3, as DNA: TGCGCCAGCAGCTTGGGAGGCGGTGCAAGGGGACGCCAAGAGACCCAGTACTTC. It specifies CASSLGGGARGRQETQYF.

The chain recombines TRBV6-5 with TRBJ2-2; 12 positions agree with TRBD2. The CDR3 has 17 residues. Germline V lookup: CDR1 MNHEY, CDR2 SVGAGI. The ends lost 5 bases at V and 6 bases at J; junction bases unmatched: 10. The CDR3 reads CASSLAGGPVNAGELFF. DNA of the CDR3: TGTGCCAGCAGTCTAGCGGGGGGGCCTGTCAACGCCGGGGAGCTGTTTTTT.

The gene calls are TRBV4-1 and TRBJ2-7, with 7 bases that match TRBD2. Germline lookup yields CDR1 MGHRA and CDR2 YSYEKL. The V segment lost 0 bases and the J segment 0 bases; nucleotides outside the gene matches: 8. This CDR3 is built from 17 residues. The CDR3 sequence is CASSQDGGRGSSYEQYF. CDR3 bases: TGCGCCAGCAGCCAAGATGGTGGGCGGGGGAGCTCCTACGAGCAGTACTTC.

This clonotype has more than one count but fewer than ten. For the CDR3, the DNA is TGCGCCAGCAGCAACGGGGGGGGAGAGACCCAGTACTTC. Its translation: CASSNGGGETQYF. The chain uses TRBV5-1 and TRBJ2-5, with 8 bases identical to TRBD2. The V gene's germline CDR1 is SGHRS and CDR2 YFSETQ. The length of the CDR3 is 13 residues. The V and J ends lost 4 bases and 4 bases, in that order; junction bases with no gene match: 3.

This clonotype was counted only a few times. The chain uses TRBV6-6 and TRBJ2-5; D is ambiguous. This CDR3 spans 13 amino acids. V was shortened by 8 bases and J by 2 bases, with 12 bases between the two germline ends. Germline assignment: CDR1 MNHNY and CDR2 SVGAGI (reference sequence). Written as DNA, the CDR3 is TGTGCCAGCCGAGATCCAGCGCAAGAGACCCAGTACTTC. Protein product: CASRDPAQETQYF.

This clonotype was observed a handful of times. V usage is TRBV7-9 and J usage is TRBJ1-5; tentative D call: TRBD1 (5 bases). V lost 7 bases and J lost 7, with 20 bases in between. The CDR3 length is 15 residues. The germline V gene encodes CDR1 SEHNR and CDR2 FQNEAQ (reference sequence). The chain's CDR3 is CASKAGQARGQPQHF. CDR3 bases: TGTGCCAGCAAAGCGGGGCAGGCTCGGGGGCAGCCCCAGCATTTT.